This T cell receptor (beta chain) was recorded in a study of radiation and T cells in renal cell carcinoma. The method was immunoSEQ multiplex PCR; TCRdb's version includes in-frame clones alone and lacks a portion of them. The data hold tens of thousands of clones, with less than 85% observed a single time. This CDR3 region has 16 residues. Trimming at V came to 5 bases and at J to 2 bases, leaving 8 bases not matched to a gene. Germline V gives CDR1 MDHEN, CDR2 SYDVKM. The time point: blood 4 weeks post-SBRT, at nephrectomy. Treatment specified: 15 Gy SBRT to primary tumor, nephrectomy 4 weeks later.

The specimen comprised blood, sampled from a patient whose treatment included radiotherapy and nephrectomy. This receptor was taken from an older woman with renal cell carcinoma. J is TRBJ1-4 and V is TRBV28; 7 bases are shared with TRBD1. The CDR3 nucleotides read TGTGCCAGCAGTGATTCAGGGGGTTCGACTAATGAAAAACTGTTTTTT. Translation gives CASSDSGGSTNEKLFF. The full variable domain, its missing parts supplied by reference TRBV28 and TRBJ1-4, is DVKVTQSSRYLVKRTGEKVFLECVQDMDHENMFWYRQDPGLGLRLIYFSYDVKMKEKGDIPEGYSVSREKKERFSLILESASTNQTSMYLCASSDSGGSTNEKLFFGSGTQLSVL.